In its sample, the clone carrying this T cell receptor (beta chain) is medium-sized. Its antigen is unidentified. TCR beta rearrangements were amplified from peripheral blood genomic DNA. This sample was taken from a study of T cell repertoires in aging, cancer and after chemotherapy. On the study more broadly: Donor ages fell into six groups from 30 or younger up to 70 or older. Paired samples before and after chemotherapy came from chronic lymphocytic leukemia patients on fludarabine- or bendamustine-based regimens. The full dataset contained 8.5 million to 10 million TCR reads. Study outcomes and limitations: In each cancer cohort, median generation probability increased across chemotherapy, suggesting thymic output rebounded.

A mixed TRB-A/B primer pool amplified rearranged TRB by multiplex touch-down PCR. TCRdb analysed the multiplex PCR reads with MiXCR anew, one entry per CDR3 protein. The sample comprises over a thousand distinct CDR3 sequences, under 30% of which are singletons, and about 92% rests with the top ten. Germline values: CDR1 LNHDA, CDR2 SQIVND (reference sequence). Unmatched junction bases numbered 4, after V lost 3 bases and J lost 3 bases. The length of the CDR3 is 15 residues. This TCR was sampled from a human donor with a blood cancer. Sample: blood. The J gene is TRBJ2-7, the V gene TRBV19; 11 nucleotides line up with TRBD2. CDR3 coding DNA: TGTGCCAGTAGTATGGGTACTAGCGGGAGCTACGAGCAGTACTTC. It is translated as CASSMGTSGSYEQYF.